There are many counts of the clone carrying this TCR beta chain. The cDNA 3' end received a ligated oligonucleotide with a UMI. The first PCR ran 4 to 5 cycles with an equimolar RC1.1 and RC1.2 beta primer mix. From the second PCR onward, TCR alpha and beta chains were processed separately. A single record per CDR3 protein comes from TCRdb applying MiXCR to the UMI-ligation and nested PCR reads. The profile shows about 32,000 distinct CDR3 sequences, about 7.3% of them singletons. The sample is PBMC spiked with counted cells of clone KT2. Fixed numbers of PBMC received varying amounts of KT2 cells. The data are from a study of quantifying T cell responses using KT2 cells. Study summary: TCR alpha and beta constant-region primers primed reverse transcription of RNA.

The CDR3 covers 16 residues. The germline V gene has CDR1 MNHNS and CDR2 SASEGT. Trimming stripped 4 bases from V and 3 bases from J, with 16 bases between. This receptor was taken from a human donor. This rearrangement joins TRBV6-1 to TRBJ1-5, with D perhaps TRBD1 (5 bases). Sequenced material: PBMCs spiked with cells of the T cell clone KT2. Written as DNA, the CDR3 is TGTGCCAGCAGTGGGGCAGGGCGGGTTAACAATCAGCCCCAGCATTTT. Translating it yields CASSGAGRVNNQPQHF.